Described below is a single T cell receptor beta chain sequence and its context. Its matching antigen is unknown. Unique molecular identifiers were carried by the TCR beta cDNA libraries. cDNA molecules numbering roughly 500,000 came from roughly 1 to 10 million T cells. Each CDR3 protein is one row after TCRdb ran MiXCR on the PCR reads. The profile covers about 760,000 distinct CDR3 sequences, with 25% to 30% appearing a single time and 0.5% to 0.6% taken by the ten largest. This record belongs to a study of post-analysis software for immune sequencing data. Overall study context: The patients showed relapsing-remitting, secondary progressive and progressive-relapsing multiple sclerosis courses.

Study-wide findings and caveats: Compared with controls, patients showed significantly lower normalized Chao1 diversity.

The TCR comes from a girl aged 10 to 17 with multiple sclerosis. Material for sequencing was blood.

The CDR3 here is CASSLFLRGRGSWFGNQPQHF. CDR3 bases: TGTGCCAGCAGCTTATTTCTTCGGGGCAGGGGGTCTTGGTTCGGCAATCAGCCCCAGCATTTT. The J gene is TRBJ1-5, the V gene TRBV11-2, with 7 bases fitting TRBD1. V shed 2 bases and J 2 bases; nucleotides not matched to a gene: 21. The length of the CDR3 is 21 residues. Germline V gives CDR1 SGHAT, CDR2 FQNNGV.